This T cell receptor beta chain derives from a study of cytomegalovirus exposure and HLA in healthy donors. With 60 Vbeta and 13 Jbeta primers, the PCR was carried out. Produced via immunoSEQ multiplex PCR; TCRdb's table is partial and in-frame only. The sample records about 110,000 clones, more than 65% being singletons. Trimming took off 3 bases at V and 0 bases at J, with 15 bases between the two ends. The CDR3 length is 17 residues. Germline assignment: CDR1 KGHSH and CDR2 LQKENI. This chain joins TRBV18 and TRBJ1-3; no clear D gene. The specimen sequenced was PBMCs. The TCR originated in a woman between 50 and 59 years old in good health and CMV-seropositive. CDR3 protein: CASSPRGGPSSGNTIYF. Written as DNA, the CDR3 is TGTGCCAGCTCACCTCGGGGAGGGCCTAGCTCTGGAAACACCATATATTTT.